Each of the 24 T cell receptor beta chains below was sequenced from the same sample in a study of cytomegalovirus exposure and HLA in healthy donors. It was with 60 Vbeta and 13 Jbeta primers that the PCR ran. The table came from immunoSEQ multiplex PCR; TCRdb's copy has only in-frame clones and leaves some out. The table lists over 200,000 clones, 85% to 90% of them singletons, with about 1% in the top ten. Sequencing was performed on PBMCs. These receptors originate from a woman between 18 and 30 years old in good health and CMV-seronegative.

This chain connects TRBV23-1 to TRBJ2-7; 13 positions agree with TRBD2. TRBV23-1 is flagged as an ORF with uncertain function. The CDR3 is 15 amino acids. Trimming at V came to 7 bases and at J to 6 bases, leaving 9 bases not matched to a gene. DNA for the CDR3: TGCGCCAGCACTTGGAGAGGACTAGCGGGAGCCGAGCAGTACTTC. This gives the protein CASTWRGLAGAEQYF.

The CDR3 nucleotides read TGTGCCAGCAGCCAATATGGAGGGGATGGCTACACCTTC. Translating it yields CASSQYGGDGYTF. The rearrangement joins TRBV14 to TRBJ1-2, with D perhaps matching TRBD1 (5 bases). This CDR3 region has 13 residues. Trimming left V 2 bases short and J 6 bases short, with 10 bases between. Looked up from germline, CDR1 is SGHDN and CDR2 is FVKESK.

This sequence joins TRBV27 and TRBJ2-7, with D unclear. The germline gives CDR1 MNHEY, CDR2 SMNVEV (reference sequence). V lost 2 bases and J lost 2, with 7 bases in between. CDR3 length: 13 amino acids. The CDR3 DNA sequence: TGTGCCAGCAGTTTAGCGCAAGCCTACGAGCAGTACTTC. Translating gives CASSLAQAYEQYF.

Written as DNA, the CDR3 is TGTGCCAGTAGTTCCGGACCCGGAAGGGAGGCCCAGTACTTC. It codes for CASSSGPGREAQYF. This chain links TRBV19 with TRBJ2-5; weak D call: TRBD2 (6 bases). Germline-derived CDR1 and CDR2 are LNHDA and SQIVND (reference sequence). The CDR3 is 14 amino acids. Between the trimmed V and J ends, which lost 5 bases and 9 bases, there was a span of 19 bases.

This clone was recorded only once. This chain uses TRBV7-6 with TRBJ1-1, with D hard to call. Per the germline V gene, CDR1 is SGHVS and CDR2 is FNYEAQ. The CDR3 is made up of 12 amino acids. The V and J ends lost 1 base and 11 bases respectively, with 11 bases between them. In DNA, the CDR3 is TGTGCCAGCAGCTTAGGTCAAAGAGGCGCTTTCTTT. It specifies CASSLGQRGAFF.

The V call is TRBV6-5, the J call TRBJ1-5; 7 bases line up with TRBD1. Germline CDR1 MNHEY, CDR2 SVGAGI. J gave up 0 bases and V 6 bases, and 5 bases lay outside the gene matches. The CDR3 extends over 15 amino acids. CDR3 DNA: TGTGCCAGCAGCCAGACAGGGTCTAGCAATCAGCCCCAGCATTTT. It codes for CASSQTGSSNQPQHF.

The CDR3 sequence: CASRSSGGMETQYF. In DNA, the CDR3 is TGTGCCAGCCGTTCTAGCGGGGGGATGGAGACCCAGTACTTC. The rearrangement links TRBV5-6 to TRBJ2-5; 11 nucleotides line up with TRBD2. The CDR3 covers 14 residues. CDR1 is SGHDT, CDR2 YYEEEE, per germline. V was pared by 7 bases and J by 5 bases, with 7 bases of the junction left unmatched.

This clone was observed a handful of times. The rearrangement uses TRBV5-1 and TRBJ2-1; TRBD1 matches 10 bases. V was pared by 4 bases and J by 1 base, with 8 bases of the junction left unmatched. The CDR3 length is 17 residues. CDR1 SGHRS and CDR2 YFSETQ come from the germline V gene. The CDR3 coding sequence is TGCGCCAGCAGCGCGACCGGGACAGGGGTTTCCTACAATGAGCAGTTCTTC. Amino acid sequence: CASSATGTGVSYNEQFF.

This sequence joins TRBV4-1 and TRBJ2-7; possible D gene TRBD2, 5 bases. The CDR3 runs 16 residues. V was cut by 0 bases and J by 2 bases, with 14 bases left in between. CDR1 and CDR2 from the germline V gene are MGHRA and YSYEKL. The CDR3 DNA reads as TGCGCCAGCAGCCAAGATCTGAAGCGGCAGACCTACGAGCAGTACTTC. Translation: CASSQDLKRQTYEQYF.

The chain combines TRBV18 with TRBJ1-3, with D uncertain. The CDR3 is made up of 16 amino acids. V lost 3 bases and J lost 1, with 13 bases in between. From germline, CDR1 is KGHSH and CDR2 LQKENI. In DNA form, the CDR3 reads TGTGCCAGCTCACCGTTCCGACGGGAATCTGGAAACACCATATATTTT. This encodes CASSPFRRESGNTIYF. Full variable domain (missing parts from reference TRBV18 and TRBJ1-3): NAGVMQNPRHLVRRRGQEARLRCSPMKGHSHVYWYRQLPEEGLKFMVYLQKENIIDESGMPKERFSAEFPKEGPSILRIQQVVRGDSAAYFCASSPFRRESGNTIYFGEGSWLTVV.

This clone was recorded only once. The chain has TRBV6-6 and TRBJ1-2, with 10 bases lining up with TRBD1. The CDR3 sequence is 14 residues long. Germline assignment: CDR1 MNHNY and CDR2 SVGAGI (reference sequence). Trimming at V came to 6 bases and at J to 5 bases, leaving 6 bases not matched to a gene. The DNA for the CDR3 is TGTGCCAGCAGGAATCCGGGACAGGGGTATGGCTACACCTTC. Translated, it gives CASRNPGQGYGYTF.

This clone has just a few counts. Sequence at one end of the junction differs from germline and may be a read error. This chain connects TRBV28 to TRBJ1-2; a weak D match, TRBD1 (5 bases). CDR1 and CDR2 from the germline V gene are MDHEN and SYDVKM. The CDR3 loop spans 17 amino acids. CDR3 sequence: CASSLGGRGGSSPGIHF. The DNA of the CDR3 is TGTGCCAGCAGTTTGGGGGGACGGGGCGGCTCATCCCCCGGTATTCACTTC.

The chain carries TRBV19 and TRBJ2-5, with D hard to call. Germline CDR1 is LNHDA and CDR2 is SQIVND (reference sequence). Trimming left V 5 bases short and J 7 bases short, with 14 bases between. The CDR3 spans 13 residues. CDR3 sequence (DNA): TGTGCCAGTAGTCTGAGTAGCCTAGGGACCCAGTACTTC. Translating it yields CASSLSSLGTQYF.

The V and J genes are TRBV18 and TRBJ2-5; a weak D match, TRBD2 (5 bases). The DNA end is a closer match to TRBJ2-7, so the J assignment may be wrong. The CDR3 length is 12 residues. Per germline, CDR1 KGHSH and CDR2 LQKENI. The CDR3 reads CASSPTNYEQYF. For the CDR3, the DNA is TGTGCCAGCTCACCGACTAACTACGAGCAGTACTTC.

The genes are TRBV28 and TRBJ2-1; perhaps TRBD2 as D (6 bases). The germline V and J ends were trimmed by 1 base and 5 bases, with 21 bases remaining between them. CDR3 length: 18 amino acids. Germline V gene sequence: CDR1 MDHEN, CDR2 SYDVKM. CDR3 loop: CASSLFGARGGLDNEQFF. DNA for the CDR3: TGTGCCAGCAGTTTATTTGGGGCTCGGGGAGGATTGGACAATGAGCAGTTCTTC.

This chain connects TRBV6-6 to TRBJ2-7, with 8 bases lining up with TRBD1. V shed 3 bases, J shed 6 bases, and the junction held 7 bases outside the gene matches. There are 14 residues in the CDR3. Germline V CDR1 and CDR2: MNHNY, SVGAGI (reference sequence). CDR3 region: CASSYSATGAEQYF. The CDR3 DNA follows: TGTGCCAGCAGTTATTCCGCGACAGGGGCCGAGCAGTACTTC.

This rearrangement joins TRBV7-2 to TRBJ1-3; 8 nucleotides line up with TRBD1. This CDR3 spans 17 amino acids. The junction had 14 bases not matched to a gene; V was cut back by 5 bases and J by 5 bases. Germline CDR1 reads SGHTA; CDR2 reads FQGNSA. The CDR3 loop is CASSPGQAVLPRNTIYF. The CDR3 region has the DNA TGTGCCAGCAGCCCGGGACAGGCTGTCCTTCCACGAAACACCATATATTTT.

In nucleotides, the CDR3 is TGCAGCGTTGAAAACAGCCCGGCAGCAGATACGCAGTATTTT. This encodes CSVENSPAADTQYF. This rearrangement joins TRBV29-1 to TRBJ2-3; D uncertain. Germline loops: CDR1 SQVTM, CDR2 ANQGSEA. This CDR3 spans 14 amino acids. The V gene lost 2 bases and the J gene lost 4 bases, with 13 bases spanning the gap.

The chain couples TRBV29-1 to TRBJ2-7; 15 bases align to TRBD2. There are 16 residues in the CDR3. V shed 6 bases, J shed 0 bases, and the junction held 6 bases outside the gene matches. CDR1 SQVTM and CDR2 ANQGSEA come from the germline V gene. In DNA form, the CDR3 reads TGCAGCGTCTCAGGACTAGCGGGAGGGAGCTCCTACGAGCAGTACTTC. Protein product: CSVSGLAGGSSYEQYF.

Concerning this clone: Distinct nucleotide sequences in the sample also encode this CDR3. DNA for the CDR3: TGCGCCAGCAGCTTGTTACAGGGGAATGAGCAGTTCTTC. Its protein product is CASSLLQGNEQFF. V and J are TRBV5-1 and TRBJ2-1; TRBD1 matches at 7 bases. This CDR3 has 13 amino acids. Germline V gives CDR1 SGHRS, CDR2 YFSETQ. V shed 1 base and J 7 bases; nucleotides not matched to a gene: 2.

The rearrangement uses TRBV27 and TRBJ2-7, with D unclear. Germline values: CDR1 MNHEY, CDR2 SMNVEV (reference sequence). The V end lost 3 bases, the J end lost 7 bases, and 10 bases lay between the germline ends. The CDR3 covers 12 residues. The CDR3, as DNA: TGTGCCAGCAGTTTCCCAGGCCGGGAGCAGTACTTC. This sequence encodes CASSFPGREQYF.

V is TRBV5-6 and J is TRBJ1-2; D perhaps matches TRBD1 (5 bases). Trimming took 0 bases from V and 4 from J, leaving 16 bases between them. Germline V gene sequence: CDR1 SGHDT, CDR2 YYEEEE. This CDR3 is built from 16 residues. The CDR3 DNA is TGTGCCAGCAGCTTGGGCGGCAGGGAAGAGGTCTATGGCTACACCTTC. This codes for CASSLGGREEVYGYTF.

The DNA of the CDR3 is TGTGCCAGCAGCTTACAGATGAACACTGAAGCTTTCTTT. The encoded protein is CASSLQMNTEAFF. V gene TRBV11-2 combines with J gene TRBJ1-1; D ambiguous. Germline-derived CDR1 and CDR2 are SGHAT and FQNNGV. The V gene lost 2 bases and the J gene lost 0 bases, with 4 bases spanning the gap. The CDR3 length is 13 residues. The full variable domain, rest sourced from reference TRBV11-2 and TRBJ1-1, is EAGVAQSPRYKIIEKRQSVAFWCNPISGHATLYWYQQILGQGPKLLIQFQNNGVVDDSQLPKDRFSAERLKGVDSTLKIQPAKLEDSAVYLCASSLQMNTEAFFGQGTRLTVV.

The rearrangement uses TRBV5-1 and TRBJ2-7; maybe TRBD1 (6 bases). This CDR3 region has 14 residues. Trimming removed 2 bases from V and 0 bases from J, with 9 bases in between. CDR1 SGHRS and CDR2 YFSETQ come from the germline V gene. This CDR3 is CASSLMTGSYEQYF. The CDR3 DNA reads as TGCGCCAGCAGCTTAATGACAGGCTCCTACGAGCAGTACTTC.